The present T cell receptor (beta chain) was sequenced within a study of graft-versus-host responses after intestinal transplantation. Sequencing used immunoSEQ multiplex PCR; TCRdb keeps in-frame clones, though not all of them. Of around 10,000 clones in the sample, 25% to 40% were seen once. Germline CDR1 is MNHEY and CDR2 is SVGAGI. V dropped 0 bases and J dropped 8 bases, with 10 bases sitting between them. The CDR3 extends over 13 amino acids. Each mixed lymphocyte reaction held approximately 200,000 CFSE-labeled responders and approximately 200,000 irradiated violet-dye-labeled stimulators. Post-reaction, proliferating CD3+CD4+ and CD3+CD8+ responders (CFSE-low) were sorted. The study, taken as a whole, reports: The recipient marrow held GvH clones, and some of them showed up first in ileum or blood.

The chain couples TRBV6-5 to TRBJ1-2; the D is unclear. The specimen comprised alloreactive CD4+ T cells from a mixed lymphocyte reaction culture, sampled before transplantation. Subset of the sample: CFSE-low proliferating T cells sorted from approximately 6-day pre-transplant mixed lymphocyte reaction (GvH or HvG direction). The sequence was collected from a human patient who was an organ donor for intestinal transplantation. Here the CDR3 DNA reads TGTGCCAGCAGTTACTCTGGCCCGAACGGCTACACCTTC. It is translated as CASSYSGPNGYTF.